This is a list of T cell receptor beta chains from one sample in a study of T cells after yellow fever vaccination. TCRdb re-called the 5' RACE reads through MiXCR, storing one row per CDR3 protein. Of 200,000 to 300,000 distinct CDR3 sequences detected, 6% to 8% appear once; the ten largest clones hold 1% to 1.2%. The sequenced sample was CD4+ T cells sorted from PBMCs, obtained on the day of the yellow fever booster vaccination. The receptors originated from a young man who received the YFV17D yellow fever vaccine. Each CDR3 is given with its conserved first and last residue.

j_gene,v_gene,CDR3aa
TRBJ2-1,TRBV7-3,CASSPGPLREQFF
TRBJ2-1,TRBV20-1,CSGGLAGRYNEQFF
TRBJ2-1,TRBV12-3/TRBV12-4,CASSAWAGGDKQFF
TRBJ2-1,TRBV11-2,CASSLVSRVAGRDNEQFF
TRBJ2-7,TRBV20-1,CSASRDHEQYF
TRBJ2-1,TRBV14,CASSQGLAGVDEQFF
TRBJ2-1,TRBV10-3,CAMTSGPTRGRSYNEQFF
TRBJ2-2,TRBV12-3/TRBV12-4,CASTRSRGATGELFF
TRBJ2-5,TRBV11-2,CASSFRGARETQYF
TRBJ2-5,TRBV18,CASAGQDLGETQYF
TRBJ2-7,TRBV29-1,CSVAVSGLGYEQYF
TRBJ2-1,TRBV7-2,CASSLDGTSGSREQFF